This record covers a single TCR beta chain. Antigen: not known. RNA was extracted with the RNeasy kit, and a quantity of 0.5 to 1 ug was reverse transcribed using random hexamers. MiXCR, applied by TCRdb to the immunoSEQ multiplex PCR reads, yields one record per CDR3 protein. In the table there are about 140,000 distinct CDR3 sequences, 95% of which are singletons. The sample comes from a study of CD8 T cells in Susac syndrome. Study context: Within the sequenced Susac syndrome patient group, over five exhibited active disease and roughly 8 were in remission.

Germline CDR1 SNHLY, CDR2 FYNNEI. V lost 1 base and J lost 7, with 7 bases in between. CDR3 length: 12 amino acids. Findings of the study overall: An acknowledgment was made by the study that its TCR sequencing and HLA analysis involved relatively few individuals.

Sequencing used CD4+ T cells from PBMCs. This sequence originates from a human donor with Susac syndrome. J is TRBJ1-2 and V is TRBV2; D call uncertain. The CDR3: CASSEEVGGYTF. The CDR3 DNA is TGTGCCAGCAGTGAAGAGGTCGGTGGCTACACCTTC.